Each of the 27 T cell receptor beta chains below was sequenced from the same sample in a study of shared clonotypes between healthy human individuals. Libraries were prepared by immunoSEQ multiplex PCR; TCRdb keeps only in-frame clonotypes and omits some of them. The sample contains 2.3 million or so clones, over 90% of which appear only once. The specimen sequenced was naive CD4+ T cells from PBMCs. As for subset: CD45RA+ positively selected. Receptor source: a man aged 18 to 29 in good health. Some clones in this sample may be carry-over from other donors' samples.

With respect to this clone: Other DNA variants within this sample encode the same CDR3. The rearrangement uses TRBV7-8 and TRBJ1-5; D is unresolved. The CDR3 is 14 residues long. Looked up from germline, CDR1 is SGHVS and CDR2 is FQNEAQ. Trimming removed 0 bases from V and 0 bases from J, with 3 bases in between. CDR3 in amino acids: CASSLASSNQPQHF. In nucleotides, the CDR3 is TGTGCCAGCAGCTTAGCAAGTAGCAATCAGCCCCAGCATTTT.

The J gene is TRBJ2-1, the V gene TRBV7-9, with a tentative D call TRBD2 (6 bases). The germline V gene has CDR1 SEHNR and CDR2 FQNEAQ (reference sequence). V was pared by 5 bases and J by 8 bases, with 19 bases between. The CDR3 is 15 amino acids. CDR3 nucleotide sequence: TGTGCCAGCAGCCCACCGGGACTGCCGTCGGATGAGCAGTTCTTC. The encoded protein is CASSPPGLPSDEQFF.

The chain combines TRBV7-2 with TRBJ2-7; D call uncertain. Trimming shortened V by 0 bases and J by 3 bases, and 12 bases separated the two germline ends. The CDR3 contains 15 residues. Germline V gives CDR1 SGHTA, CDR2 FQGNSA. The CDR3 bases are TGTGCCAGCAGCTTAGCTGCAAACTCTAACTACGAGCAGTACTTC. Protein: CASSLAANSNYEQYF.

The V call is TRBV28, the J call TRBJ2-1, with D possibly matching TRBD2 (6 bases). Germline assignment: CDR1 MDHEN and CDR2 SYDVKM. The germline V and J ends were trimmed by 7 bases and 5 bases, with 27 bases remaining between them. The CDR3 length is 18 residues. CDR3 sequence: CASTPTLPRELGHNEQFF. For the CDR3, the DNA is TGTGCCAGCACACCCACGCTGCCACGGGAGCTCGGTCACAATGAGCAGTTCTTC.

This chain connects TRBV2 to TRBJ2-7; D tentatively reads TRBD1 or TRBD2 (5 bases each). V dropped 8 bases and J dropped 2 bases, with 10 bases sitting between them. The CDR3 runs 12 residues. Germline V gene sequence: CDR1 SNHLY, CDR2 FYNNEI. CDR3 in DNA: TGTGCCAGCCGGGACGATACCTACGAGCAGTACTTC. It specifies CASRDDTYEQYF.

The chain recombines TRBV7-2 with TRBJ2-5; 9 nucleotides match TRBD1. V was clipped by 5 bases and J by 6 bases; unmatched bases: 10. Germline assignment: CDR1 SGHTA and CDR2 FQGNSA. This CDR3 has 15 amino acids. This CDR3 reads CASSAGQGGGQTQYF. DNA for the CDR3: TGTGCCAGCAGCGCGGGACAGGGCGGCGGTCAGACCCAGTACTTC.

This clone showed up just a few times. V is TRBV7-6 and J is TRBJ2-5; D is uncertain. Deletions cut 1 base from V and 6 bases from J, with 6 bases between. Per the germline V gene, CDR1 is SGHVS and CDR2 is FNYEAQ. The CDR3 consists of 12 residues. CDR3 residues: CASSLVGQTQYF. The CDR3, as DNA: TGTGCCAGCAGCTTAGTTGGGCAGACCCAGTACTTC.

The rearrangement links TRBV7-2 to TRBJ2-5, with 16 bases identical to TRBD2. V shed 5 bases and J 6 bases; nucleotides not matched to a gene: 6. The CDR3 has 16 residues. CDR1 SGHTA and CDR2 FQGNSA come from the germline V gene. CDR3 amino acids: CASSPGLAGGPKTQYF. CDR3 bases: TGTGCCAGCAGCCCGGGACTAGCGGGAGGGCCAAAGACCCAGTACTTC.

The chain is built from TRBV20-1 and TRBJ2-1, with D perhaps given as TRBD1 or TRBD2 (5 bases each). Trimming took off 8 bases at V and 9 bases at J, with 14 bases between the two ends. This CDR3 region has 11 residues. The germline V gene has CDR1 DFQATT and CDR2 SNEGSKA (reference sequence). The CDR3 DNA follows: TGCAGTTGTCGTGAGAGGGGTGAGCAGTTCTTC. It is translated as CSCRERGEQFF.

The J gene is TRBJ1-2, the V gene TRBV6-5, with D possibly TRBD1 on 6 matching bases. Germline-derived CDR1 and CDR2 are MNHEY and SVGAGI. V gave up 6 bases and J gave up 8 bases, with 16 bases separating them. The CDR3 has 13 residues. The DNA of the CDR3 is TGTGCCAGCAGATTTCCGGGACAAGAGGGCTACACCTTC. This codes for CASRFPGQEGYTF.

To note about this clone: Within the sample, other DNA sequences also encode this same CDR3. The CDR3 here is CASSLGLAGGGETQYF. The DNA for the CDR3 is TGCGCCAGCAGCTTGGGCCTAGCGGGAGGTGGGGAGACCCAGTACTTC. The chain employs TRBV5-1 and TRBJ2-5, with TRBD2 identical over 11 bases. The CDR3 is 16 amino acids. Trimming took 0 bases from V and 5 from J; bases not matched to a gene: 6. The V gene's germline CDR1 is SGHRS and CDR2 YFSETQ.

The V and J genes are TRBV29-1 and TRBJ2-2; D call uncertain. Germline assignment: CDR1 SQVTM and CDR2 ANQGSEA. The length of the CDR3 is 11 residues. The germline V and J ends were trimmed by 7 bases and 5 bases, with 8 bases remaining between them. CDR3 residues: CSASRTGELFF. The CDR3 DNA reads TGCAGCGCTTCAAGAACCGGGGAGCTGTTTTTT.

The V and J genes are TRBV5-1 and TRBJ1-5, with 7 positions matching TRBD1. The CDR3 loop spans 15 amino acids. With 0 bases clipped from V and 7 bases from J, the junction kept 7 bases outside the gene matches. The V gene's germline CDR1 is SGHRS and CDR2 YFSETQ. In nucleotides, the CDR3 is TGCGCCAGCAGCTTGGGGGACAGCCTAACACAGCCCCAGCATTTT. Translating gives CASSLGDSLTQPQHF.

The table lists this clone with a count of one. The chain couples TRBV2 to TRBJ1-5; D ambiguous. Germline V gene lookup returns CDR1 SNHLY and CDR2 FYNNEI. V was trimmed by 1 base and J by 7 bases, leaving 8 bases between them. The CDR3 covers 13 residues. The CDR3 nucleotides read TGTGCCAGCAGTGAAGAAGGGCGACAGCCCCAGCATTTT. Amino acids: CASSEEGRQPQHF.

The sample holds a few counts of this clone. The chain uses TRBV9 and TRBJ2-1, with D perhaps matching TRBD2 (5 bases). The CDR3 runs 15 residues. In germline, CDR1 is SGDLS, CDR2 YYNGEE. Between the trimmed V and J ends, which lost 1 base and 2 bases, there was a span of 10 bases. The CDR3 DNA reads TGTGCCAGCAGCGTACTCTCCGGGACCTACAATGAGCAGTTCTTC. As protein: CASSVLSGTYNEQFF.

The table lists this clone with a count of one. The CDR3 loop reads CASSSPGSYIPGYTF. Here the CDR3 DNA reads TGTGCCAGCAGTTCCCCGGGATCCTATATCCCCGGCTACACCTTC. The chain links TRBV28 to TRBJ1-2; D call uncertain. Germline V gene lookup returns CDR1 MDHEN and CDR2 SYDVKM. This CDR3 contains 15 residues. Trimming pared 4 bases from V and 8 bases from J, leaving 20 bases between.

J is TRBJ1-1 and V is TRBV11-2, with 9 bases matching TRBD1. With V trimmed by 5 bases and J by 4 bases, 11 bases remained unmatched. Germline values: CDR1 SGHAT, CDR2 FQNNGV. The CDR3 extends over 16 amino acids. CDR3 coding DNA: TGTGCCAGCAGCAAGGACAGGGGAGGGTATAGCACTGAAGCTTTCTTT. It encodes CASSKDRGGYSTEAFF.

This clone showed up just once. For the CDR3, the DNA is TGTGCCAGCAGCTTAATGGCCCGGGACAGCTACAATGAGCAGTTCTTC. It yields the protein CASSLMARDSYNEQFF. The rearrangement joins TRBV7-3 to TRBJ2-1, with 7 bases lining up with TRBD1. The CDR3 runs to 16 residues. V trimming: 1 base; J trimming: 3 bases; junction bases outside the gene matches: 6. Germline CDR1 and CDR2: SGHTA and FQGTGA.

The V gene is TRBV6-6, the J gene TRBJ1-5; 7 bases map to TRBD1. Per the germline V gene, CDR1 is MNHNY and CDR2 is SVGAGI (reference sequence). V dropped 6 bases and J dropped 4; count of bases not matched to a gene: 3. The CDR3 loop spans 13 amino acids. The CDR3 nucleotides read TGTGCCAGCAGAGAGGGGGCAAATCAGCCCCAGCATTTT. This sequence encodes CASREGANQPQHF.

The CDR3, as DNA: TGCGCCAGCAGATCGGCAGCTGGAAACACCATATATTTT. Protein: CASRSAAGNTIYF. The J gene is TRBJ1-3, the V gene TRBV5-1; no definite D call. The ends were cut back, 5 bases at V and 2 bases at J, with 8 bases in the middle. Per germline, CDR1 SGHRS and CDR2 YFSETQ. The CDR3 extends over 13 amino acids.

The chain recombines TRBV4-1 with TRBJ2-2; 7 bases agree with TRBD2. Unmatched junction bases numbered 9, after V lost 4 bases and J lost 4 bases. CDR1 is MGHRA, CDR2 YSYEKL, per germline. The CDR3 sequence is 16 residues long. The CDR3 here is CASSPSGGARTGELFF. DNA for the CDR3: TGCGCCAGCAGCCCCTCGGGGGGAGCACGCACCGGGGAGCTGTTTTTT.

The rearrangement joins TRBV11-3 to TRBJ2-5, with a possible D match to TRBD1 (6 bases). The V gene's germline CDR1 is SGHNT and CDR2 YENEEA. V was clipped by 5 bases and J by 0 bases, with 16 bases between them. This CDR3 has 16 amino acids. DNA for the CDR3: TGTGCCAGCAGCCTGGGGGCAGGCCTGTACCAAGAGACCCAGTACTTC. Its translation is CASSLGAGLYQETQYF.

The J gene is TRBJ2-2, the V gene TRBV6-5, with a weak D call TRBD2 (6 bases). The CDR3 runs to 14 residues. CDR1 and CDR2 (germline): MNHEY, SVGAGI. The V end lost 6 bases, the J end lost 4 bases, and 12 bases lay between the germline ends. The DNA for the CDR3 is TGTGCCAGCAGACCCGGACTATTCACCGGGGAGCTGTTTTTT. This sequence encodes CASRPGLFTGELFF.

Turning to this clone: Other DNA sequences of this sample code for an identical CDR3. The chain is built from TRBV12-5 and TRBJ2-3; D perhaps matches TRBD2 (5 bases). With 6 bases removed from V and 1 base from J, the gap between germline ends came to 8 bases. This CDR3 is built from 13 residues. CDR1 LGHNT and CDR2 FRNRAP come from the germline V gene. The CDR3 loop reads CASGLSGTDTQYF. The CDR3 DNA sequence: TGTGCTAGTGGCCTTAGCGGCACAGATACGCAGTATTTT. The entire variable domain, with the rest obtained from reference TRBV12-5 and TRBJ2-3, is as follows: DARVTQTPRHKVTEMGQEVTMRCQPILGHNTVFWYRQTMMQGLELLAYFRNRAPLDDSGMPKDRFSAEMPDATLATLKIQPSEPRDSAVYFCASGLSGTDTQYFGPGTRLTVL.

This clone was recorded only once. The gene calls are TRBV9 and TRBJ2-5; TRBD1 might be the D (6 bases). Germline-derived CDR1 and CDR2 are SGDLS and YYNGEE. The CDR3 has 15 amino acids. V was cut by 0 bases and J by 4 bases, with 13 bases left in between. The CDR3 region has the DNA TGTGCCAGCAGCGTAGTTCCTACAGGGTTAGAGACCCAGTACTTC. Protein product: CASSVVPTGLETQYF.

In the case of this clone: Other DNA sequences in the same sample also yield this CDR3. This chain connects TRBV28 to TRBJ1-2; 7 nucleotides match TRBD1. In germline, CDR1 is MDHEN, CDR2 SYDVKM. Trimming removed 8 bases from V and 4 bases from J; junction bases left unmatched: 7. The CDR3 sequence is 13 residues long. The CDR3 loop reads CASRRGGGYGYTF. CDR3 sequence (DNA): TGTGCCAGCCGCAGAGGGGGCGGCTATGGCTACACCTTC.

This rearrangement joins TRBV7-2 to TRBJ2-3, with a tentative D call TRBD2 (6 bases). Germline CDR1 is SGHTA and CDR2 is FQGNSA. V lost 2 bases, J lost 2 bases, and 14 bases lay in between. The CDR3 is 16 amino acids. The CDR3 DNA is TGTGCCAGCAGCTTATACGGGAGCGGGCTCACAGATACGCAGTATTTT. Amino acid sequence: CASSLYGSGLTDTQYF.